This T cell receptor beta chain emerged from a study of identical twins. Study results and limitations: Invariant MAIT and iNKT cells may have partly biased zero-insertion analyses.

The CDR3 consists of 14 residues. On this clonotype itself: Its antigen remains unidentified. A much larger clone is a single base away; this may be a read error.

Using its own MiXCR run on the 5' RACE reads, TCRdb lists one record per CDR3 protein. The table has under 300,000 distinct CDR3 sequences, under 8.5% seen once. These data were likewise used in another study, on T cells expressing NK-cell markers. According to that study: A range of about 1.0-8% of CD8+ T cells consisted of dominant NKG2C+ clonotypes in roughly 6 donors.

The V call is TRBV12-3 or TRBV12-4, the J call TRBJ2-2; 8 bases match TRBD2. The sequence came from a woman aged 18-30 years in good health. The material sequenced was CD8+ T cells sorted from blood. The CDR3: CGSNTGGGTGELFF. The CDR3 DNA sequence: TGTGGCAGCAATACGGGGGGGGGCACCGGGGAGCTGTTTTTT.